The 25 T cell receptor beta chains reported below all come from one sample, sequenced in a study of CD8+ T cells in alopecia areata. Treatment: oral pan-JAK inhibitor, 5-10 mg twice daily. As the sequencing template, cDNA was produced by extracting RNA and reverse transcribing it. Sequencing used immunoSEQ multiplex PCR; TCRdb keeps in-frame clones, though not all of them. This sample has 200,000 to 250,000 clones, with under 60% found just once. Source: CD4+ T cells sorted from blood, taken at week 4, from a patient treated with tofacitinib. Every receptor here comes from a human donor with alopecia areata.

The chain carries TRBV5-6 and TRBJ2-5; 9 nucleotides align to TRBD2. V gave up 1 base and J gave up 1 base; unmatched junction bases: 11. Germline loops: CDR1 SGHDT, CDR2 YYEEEE. The CDR3 consists of 18 residues. The CDR3 reads CASSLIYRRTSVQETQYF. In nucleotides, the CDR3 is TGTGCCAGCAGCTTGATATACCGGAGGACTAGCGTCCAAGAGACCCAGTACTTC. The variable domain in full, with the rest retrieved from reference TRBV5-6 and TRBJ2-5, is DAGVTQSPTHLIKTRGQQVTLRCSPKSGHDTVSWYQQALGQGPQFIFQYYEEEERQRGNFPDRFSGHQFPNYSSELNVNALLLGDSALYLCASSLIYRRTSVQETQYFGPGTRLLVL.

V gene TRBV11-2 combines with J gene TRBJ2-7; TRBD2 might be the D (5 bases). V shed 0 bases and J shed 4 bases, with 10 bases lying between them. The CDR3 runs to 14 residues. Germline V gene data show CDR1 as SGHAT and CDR2 as FQNNGV. In DNA, the CDR3 is TGTGCCAGCAGCTTAGAATTTACGGGGTACGAGCAGTACTTC. This translates into CASSLEFTGYEQYF. The complete variable domain, with remaining parts taken from reference TRBV11-2 and TRBJ2-7, reads EAGVAQSPRYKIIEKRQSVAFWCNPISGHATLYWYQQILGQGPKLLIQFQNNGVVDDSQLPKDRFSAERLKGVDSTLKIQPAKLEDSAVYLCASSLEFTGYEQYFGPGTRLTVT.

The CDR3 sequence is CAWSKGLINTEAFF. The CDR3 DNA reads as TGTGCCTGGAGTAAGGGACTGATTAACACTGAAGCTTTCTTT. The genes are TRBV30 and TRBJ1-1, with D possibly matching TRBD1 (5 bases). The CDR3 length is 14 residues. The germline V and J ends were trimmed by 2 bases and 2 bases, with 12 bases remaining between them. From germline, CDR1 is GTSNPN and CDR2 SVGIG (reference sequence). The variable domain in full, with the rest retrieved from reference TRBV30 and TRBJ1-1, is SQTIHQWPATLVQPVGSPLSLECTVEGTSNPNLYWYRQAAGRGLQLLFYSVGIGQISSEVPQNLSASRPQDRQFILSSKKLLLSDSGFYLCAWSKGLINTEAFFGQGTRLTVV.

This clone showed up just a few times. The chain couples TRBV6-5 to TRBJ1-1; the D gene is possibly TRBD1 (5 bases). The CDR3 has 12 residues. V was pared by 4 bases and J by 5 bases, with 8 bases between. Germline V gene data show CDR1 as MNHEY and CDR2 as SVGAGI. Written as DNA, the CDR3 is TGTGCCAGCAGTTCTAGACAGACTGAAGCTTTCTTT. Translated: CASSSRQTEAFF.

The chain joins TRBV27 to TRBJ2-1; D call uncertain. From germline, CDR1 is MNHEY and CDR2 SMNVEV (reference sequence). The V and J ends lost 10 bases and 5 bases respectively, with 18 bases between them. This CDR3 is built from 14 residues. The CDR3 DNA sequence: TGTGCCAATCCCGGTGGGGTAGGAGACAATGAGCAGTTCTTC. Amino acids: CANPGGVGDNEQFF.

The J gene is TRBJ2-4, the V gene TRBV5-1, with 12 nucleotides matching TRBD2. J gave up 6 bases and V 4 bases, and 8 bases lay outside the gene matches. The CDR3 totals 16 residues. Germline values: CDR1 SGHRS, CDR2 YFSETQ. The CDR3 is CASSMTSGGLGNIQYF. Written as DNA, the CDR3 is TGCGCCAGCAGCATGACTAGCGGGGGTTTAGGAAACATTCAGTACTTC. The whole variable domain, remainder taken from reference TRBV5-1 and TRBJ2-4, is KAGVTQTPRYLIKTRGQQVTLSCSPISGHRSVSWYQQTPGQGLQFLFEYFSETQRNKGNFPGRFSGRQFSNSRSEMNVSTLELGDSALYLCASSMTSGGLGNIQYFGAGTRLSVL.

There are many counts of this clone. This rearrangement joins TRBV5-4 to TRBJ2-1, with TRBD2 identical over 8 bases. The CDR3 is 15 amino acids. V dropped 9 bases and J dropped 0; count of bases not matched to a gene: 8. Germline-derived CDR1 and CDR2 are SGHNT and YYREEE (reference sequence). Written as DNA, the CDR3 is TGTGCCACGACAGCGGGGACTAGCTCCTACAATGAGCAGTTCTTC. As protein: CATTAGTSSYNEQFF.

This clone showed up just a few times. The V and J genes are TRBV10-3 and TRBJ2-3; the match to TRBD2 covers 8 bases. Looked up from germline, CDR1 is ENHRY and CDR2 is SYGVKD. The length of the CDR3 is 15 residues. The J segment lost 0 bases and the V segment lost 6 bases, leaving 5 bases of the junction unmatched. The CDR3 region is CAISLSGASTDTQYF. CDR3 DNA sequence: TGTGCCATCAGCCTTAGCGGGGCCAGCACAGATACGCAGTATTTT.

The CDR3 DNA follows: TGTGCCTGGAGTACCGGACAGGGTCAGACCGGCTACACCTTC. Residues: CAWSTGQGQTGYTF. J is TRBJ1-2 and V is TRBV30, with 8 nucleotides matching TRBD1. Germline CDR1 GTSNPN, CDR2 SVGIG (reference sequence). J was trimmed by 8 bases and V by 2 bases; bases with no gene match: 10. This CDR3 spans 14 amino acids.

The chain links TRBV30 to TRBJ2-7; TRBD2 might be the D (6 bases). CDR3 length: 18 amino acids. Trimming pared 0 bases from V and 3 bases from J, leaving 24 bases between. CDR1 GTSNPN and CDR2 SVGIG come from the germline V gene (reference sequence). For the CDR3, the DNA is TGTGCCTGGAGTGTACCGGAGGGGTGGACCGATCGGGGCTACGAGCAGTACTTC. Translating it yields CAWSVPEGWTDRGYEQYF.

This clone was seen only once. V is TRBV6-5 and J is TRBJ1-5, with TRBD1 matching 8 bases. V dropped 8 bases and J dropped 4; count of bases not matched to a gene: 4. CDR3 length: 13 residues. Per the germline V gene, CDR1 is MNHEY and CDR2 is SVGAGI. CDR3 residues: CASRGQGNQPQHF. In DNA form, the CDR3 reads TGTGCCAGCCGTGGACAGGGTAATCAGCCCCAGCATTTT.

The chain is built from TRBV9 and TRBJ1-2; D is unresolved. The germline CDR1 and CDR2 sequences are SGDLS and YYNGEE. The CDR3 totals 14 residues. The V and J ends lost 0 bases and 8 bases respectively, with 14 bases between them. This chain's CDR3 is CASSVGRDPRGYTF. CDR3 DNA: TGTGCCAGCAGCGTAGGCCGAGACCCGAGAGGCTACACCTTC.

The chain employs TRBV2 and TRBJ2-7, with D possibly being TRBD1 (6 bases). There are 12 residues in the CDR3. Germline V gene lookup returns CDR1 SNHLY and CDR2 FYNNEI. Trimming removed 7 bases from V and 4 bases from J, with 11 bases in between. The CDR3 DNA sequence: TGTGCCAGCACTCCAGGGGTGTACGAGCAGTACTTC. This sequence encodes CASTPGVYEQYF.

J is TRBJ2-1 and V is TRBV5-1; D is ambiguous. Germline lookup yields CDR1 SGHRS and CDR2 YFSETQ. CDR3 size: 15 residues. Trimming pared 7 bases from V and 8 bases from J, leaving 22 bases between. This CDR3 reads CASGVRAEPEYEQFF. Here the CDR3 DNA reads TGCGCCAGCGGCGTTAGGGCGGAACCGGAGTATGAGCAGTTCTTC.

This clone was detected ten times or more. J is TRBJ2-3 and V is TRBV7-2; D is undetermined. Germline CDR1 SGHTA, CDR2 FQGNSA. The germline V and J ends were trimmed by 5 bases and 6 bases, with 15 bases remaining between them. The CDR3 length is 14 residues. As DNA, the CDR3 is TGTGCCAGCAGCCTCATACCCGTAGGGGATACGCAGTATTTT. Translation gives CASSLIPVGDTQYF. The variable domain in full, with the rest retrieved from reference TRBV7-2 and TRBJ2-3, is GAGVSQSPSNKVTEKGKDVELRCDPISGHTALYWYRQSLGQGLEFLIYFQGNSAPDKSGLPSDRFSAERTGGSVSTLTIQRTQQEDSAVYLCASSLIPVGDTQYFGPGTRLTVL.

The table lists this clone with a few counts. The chain joins TRBV5-1 to TRBJ1-1; D uncertain. There are 14 residues in the CDR3. Per the germline V gene, CDR1 is SGHRS and CDR2 is YFSETQ. Trimming cost V 0 bases and J 1 base, with 7 bases left between them. CDR3 region: CASSLVGRNTEAFF. In nucleotides, the CDR3 is TGCGCCAGCAGCTTGGTCGGACGGAACACTGAAGCTTTCTTT.

This clone came up a few times. The chain combines TRBV5-1 with TRBJ2-7; no firm D call. The V gene's germline CDR1 is SGHRS and CDR2 YFSETQ. V was pared by 0 bases and J by 2 bases, with 6 bases between. The CDR3 loop spans 13 amino acids. CDR3 protein: CASSLDATYEQYF. The CDR3 DNA reads TGCGCCAGCAGCTTGGATGCAACCTACGAGCAGTACTTC.

This sequence joins TRBV4-3 and TRBJ2-7; no reliable D call. Germline assignment: CDR1 LGHNA and CDR2 YSLEER. The length of the CDR3 is 14 residues. The V end was cut by 0 bases, the J end by 1 base, with 7 bases between. The CDR3 reads CASSQDLQSYEQYF. CDR3 nucleotide sequence: TGCGCCAGCAGCCAAGATTTACAGTCCTACGAGCAGTACTTC.

The J gene is TRBJ2-2, the V gene TRBV29-1; D gene uncertain. The germline V gene encodes CDR1 SQVTM and CDR2 ANQGSEA. CDR3 length: 13 amino acids. The V end lost 6 bases, the J end lost 1 base, and 9 bases lay between the germline ends. The CDR3, as DNA: TGCAGCGTATCGACACTGAACACCGGGGAGCTGTTTTTT. This encodes CSVSTLNTGELFF.

There are a few counts of this clone. The chain carries TRBV4-2 and TRBJ1-1; D possibly corresponds to TRBD1 (6 bases). Between the trimmed V and J ends, which lost 0 bases and 7 bases, there was a span of 15 bases. CDR1 LGHNA and CDR2 YNFKEQ come from the germline V gene. The CDR3 totals 15 residues. The CDR3 DNA reads TGTGCCAGCAGCCAAGATAGGGGACAACTACTTGAAGCTTTCTTT. It specifies CASSQDRGQLLEAFF.

Written as DNA, the CDR3 is TGTGCCAGCAGCTTAGAGATGGCGCGGGGCTACACCTTC. This sequence encodes CASSLEMARGYTF. The J gene is TRBJ1-2, the V gene TRBV7-9; D uncertain. With 1 base removed from V and 8 bases from J, the gap between germline ends came to 11 bases. The CDR3 is 13 residues long. Germline V CDR1 and CDR2: SEHNR, FQNEAQ (reference sequence). The full variable domain, rest sourced from reference TRBV7-9 and TRBJ1-2, is DTGVSQNPRHKITKRGQNVTFRCDPISEHNRLYWYRQTLGQGPEFLTYFQNEAQLEKSRLLSDRFSAERPKGSFSTLEIQRTEQGDSAMYLCASSLEMARGYTFGSGTRLTVV.

CDR3 coding DNA: TGCGCCAGCAGCCAAGCAGCAGGGAGCAGCATTCAGTACTTC. This translates into CASSQAAGSSIQYF. This chain uses TRBV4-3 with TRBJ2-4; either TRBD1 or TRBD2 may supply D (5 bases each). Germline V gene lookup returns CDR1 LGHNA and CDR2 YSLEER. This CDR3 region has 14 residues. V was shortened by 1 base and J by 9 bases, with 13 bases between the two germline ends.

The rearrangement uses TRBV5-1 and TRBJ1-1; D might be TRBD1 (6 bases). This CDR3 region has 13 residues. Deletions cut 4 bases from V and 3 bases from J, with 10 bases between. The germline V gene has CDR1 SGHRS and CDR2 YFSETQ. The CDR3 DNA reads as TGCGCCAGCAGCCAACAGGGAGACACTGAAGCTTTCTTT. Translated: CASSQQGDTEAFF.

V gene TRBV25-1 combines with J gene TRBJ1-2, with D possibly TRBD1 on 6 matching bases. Germline values: CDR1 MGHDK, CDR2 SYGVNS. Trimming pared 4 bases from V and 14 bases from J, leaving 17 bases between. The CDR3 runs 12 residues. The CDR3 sequence is CASSVGLHRVTF. CDR3 coding DNA: TGTGCCAGCAGTGTCGGCCTCCACAGGGTAACCTTC.

This clone was picked up one time. This CDR3 reads CASSVQSSGANVLTF. The CDR3 nucleotides are TGCGCCAGCAGCGTACAGAGCTCTGGGGCCAACGTCCTGACTTTC. The chain has TRBV5-1 and TRBJ2-6; D is unresolved. Looked up from germline, CDR1 is SGHRS and CDR2 is YFSETQ. Trimming removed 4 bases from V and 0 bases from J, with 8 bases in between. The CDR3 spans 15 residues.